This TCR beta chain appears in the sequencing data of a study of T cells in Graves' hyperthyroidism and ophthalmopathy. This clonotype was seen at least ten times. Its specificity is not known. Amplification targeted TCR beta CDR3 regions from RNA transcripts. Using the HTBI primer set, a first-round RT-PCR was run on the TCR CDR3. MiXCR was run by TCRdb on the multiplex PCR reads, yielding one entry per CDR3 protein. In the table there are approximately 740,000 distinct CDR3 sequences, 14% of which are singletons. Uncontrolled infection, other autoimmune disease, pregnancy and lactation each barred patients from inclusion. Study outcomes and limitations: Ophthalmopathy was separated from stable hyperthyroidism by a 13 V-J model.

The origin of this receptor is a young woman with Graves' hyperthyroidism. The sequenced sample was blood.

The CDR3 is CASSYSPLQSNYGYTF. CDR3 sequence (DNA): TGTGCCAGCAGTTACTCACCATTGCAAAGTAACTATGGCTACACCTTC. The J gene is TRBJ1-2, the V gene TRBV6-5; D gene unclear. The CDR3 is 16 amino acids. V was trimmed by 0 bases and J by 1 base, leaving 12 bases between them. Looked up from germline, CDR1 is MNHEY and CDR2 is SVGAGI.